The source of this TCR beta chain is a study of patients and donors after allogeneic stem cell transplantation (dated by TCRdb to 2018 to 2020). The germline V gene encodes CDR1 SQVTM and CDR2 ANQGSEA. V is pruned by 6 bases and J by 6 bases, leaving 12 bases of the junction without a gene match. Its CDR3 holds 14 amino acids, cysteine through phenylalanine. Here the CDR3 DNA is all that survives: 42 bases in frame from base 1. Libraries were made using RT-PCR. Sequenced using a NextSeq 550. Through fastp at Q25 and MiXCR, TCRdb rebuilt clones from the public reads, retaining in-frame beta chains. Merged by CDR3 protein, the rows form single entries marked with the most common genes and DNA. Within this sample are about 960,000 distinct CDR3 sequences, with roughly 18% of them counted one time only. The ten largest clones take up 6% of the sample. The table lists this clonotype with a few counts. It lacks a known antigen. Base quality data are lacking; no much larger clone is found one base away.

The source material was blood, either unsorted or a sorted T cell fraction (not recorded which). This sequence was found in a human donor who was either an allogeneic HSCT recipient or a stem cell or donor lymphocyte infusion donor (not recorded which). It is not recorded whose cells these are; they may come from a transplant donor. The chain joins TRBV29-1 to TRBJ1-2, with 8 bases matching TRBD1. The CDR3 region has the sequence CSVLSAGGFHGYTF. The base sequence is TGCAGCGTCTTGAGCGCAGGGGGCTTTCATGGCTACACCTTC. The full variable domain, completed from the reference TRBV29-1 and TRBJ1-2 proteins outside the CDR3, reads SAVISQKPSRDICQRGTSLTIQCQVDSQVTMMFWYRQQPGQSLTLIATANQGSEATYESGFVIDKFPISRPNLTFSTLTVSNMSPEDSSIYLCSVLSAGGFHGYTFGSGTRLTVV.